Presented here are 10 T cell receptor beta chains from one specimen sequenced in a study of blood T cell repertoires in COVID-19. Measured with immunoSEQ multiplex PCR; TCRdb has only the in-frame clones, and not every one. The sample consists of around 250,000 clones, around four fifths of them appearing once. The sample consisted of peripheral blood. Every receptor here comes from a man between 40 and 49 years old with active or convalescent COVID-19.

V and J are TRBV24-1 and TRBJ1-2; TRBD1 is a possible D gene (5 bases). The CDR3 contains 12 residues. Trimming took off 7 bases at V and 6 bases at J, with 11 bases between the two ends. CDR1 and CDR2 from the germline V gene are KGHDR and SFDVKD. Here the CDR3 DNA reads TGTGCCACCAGAAGGGGTAAGAATGGCTACACCTTC. As protein: CATRRGKNGYTF.

This chain joins TRBV19 and TRBJ1-1, with D possibly matching TRBD1 (6 bases). V was pared by 5 bases and J by 6 bases, with 13 bases between. Germline CDR1 reads LNHDA; CDR2 reads SQIVND (reference sequence). CDR3 length: 13 residues. In DNA form, the CDR3 reads TGTGCCAGTAGTCTAAACAGGGACGCTGAAGCTTTCTTT. As protein: CASSLNRDAEAFF. Variable domain in full (rest from reference TRBV19 and TRBJ1-1): DGGITQSPKYLFRKEGQNVTLSCEQNLNHDAMYWYRQDPGQGLRLIYYSQIVNDFQKGDIAEGYSVSREKKESFPLTVTSAQKNPTAFYLCASSLNRDAEAFFGQGTRLTVV.

The chain carries TRBV4-3 and TRBJ2-3, with D hard to call. Germline-derived CDR1 and CDR2 are LGHNA and YSLEER. CDR3 size: 16 residues. V lost 1 base to trimming and J lost 2 bases, with 13 bases between them. In DNA form, the CDR3 reads TGCGCCAGCAGCCAAGTAACCAGGCGCGACACAGATACGCAGTATTTT. This translates into CASSQVTRRDTDTQYF.

The chain recombines TRBV11-3 with TRBJ2-1, with 7 bases identical to TRBD2. V lost 0 bases and J lost 7; bases outside the gene matches: 12. The CDR3 has 17 amino acids. Germline values: CDR1 SGHNT, CDR2 YENEEA. The DNA for the CDR3 is TGTGCCAGCAGCTTAGATCGGTGGGGAGGGACCTGGAATGAGCAGTTCTTC. Translation: CASSLDRWGGTWNEQFF. The entire variable domain, with the rest obtained from reference TRBV11-3 and TRBJ2-1, is as follows: EAGVVQSPRYKIIEKKQPVAFWCNPISGHNTLYWYLQNLGQGPELLIRYENEEAVDDSQLPKDRFSAERLKGVDSTLKIQPAELGDSAVYLCASSLDRWGGTWNEQFFGPGTRLTVL.

For the CDR3, the DNA is TGTGCCAGCAGTCCACGACAGGGGGCCCTCTATGGCTACACCTTC. Translated, it gives CASSPRQGALYGYTF. The V call is TRBV27, the J call TRBJ1-2; 10 nucleotides match TRBD1. Per the germline V gene, CDR1 is MNHEY and CDR2 is SMNVEV (reference sequence). V was clipped by 5 bases and J by 4 bases; unmatched bases: 7. The CDR3 extends over 15 amino acids.

On this clone itself: This same CDR3 is encoded by further DNA sequences in the sample. The J gene is TRBJ2-2, the V gene TRBV10-1; D remains ambiguous. Trimming took off 5 bases at V and 3 bases at J, with 4 bases between the two ends. Germline V gene sequence: CDR1 WNHNN, CDR2 SYGVQD (reference sequence). The CDR3 is made up of 12 amino acids. The CDR3 protein is CASSRDTGELFF. The DNA of the CDR3 is TGCGCCAGCAGTAGAGACACCGGGGAGCTGTTTTTT.

J is TRBJ2-1 and V is TRBV12-3 or TRBV12-4, with TRBD1 as a possible D gene (5 bases). The CDR3 spans 13 residues. V gave up 6 bases and J gave up 0 bases, with 6 bases separating them. Here the CDR3 reads CASSTGSYNEQFF. The CDR3 DNA follows: TGTGCCAGCAGCACAGGCTCCTACAATGAGCAGTTCTTC.

The V call is TRBV25-1, the J call TRBJ1-2; 7 nucleotides match TRBD1. Trimming took 1 base from V and 8 from J; bases not matched to a gene: 4. Germline CDR1 MGHDK, CDR2 SYGVNS. CDR3 size: 13 residues. The CDR3, as DNA: TGTGCCAGCAGTGAATTAGCGGACAGGGGCTACACCTTC. Translating it yields CASSELADRGYTF.

The chain has TRBV6-6 and TRBJ1-2, with 9 bases identical to TRBD1. V dropped 9 bases and J dropped 3; count of bases not matched to a gene: 5. CDR1 MNHNY and CDR2 SVGAGI come from the germline V gene (reference sequence). CDR3 length equals 13 residues. The CDR3, as DNA: TGTGCCAGTCAACAGGGGGCTGACTATGGCTACACCTTC. It yields the protein CASQQGADYGYTF.

The chain couples TRBV7-2 to TRBJ2-4, with no clear D. There are 13 residues in the CDR3. V was cut by 8 bases and J by 0 bases, with 8 bases left in between. The germline V gene encodes CDR1 SGHTA and CDR2 FQGNSA. In DNA, the CDR3 is TGTGCCAGCGGCACATTAGCCAAAAACATTCAGTACTTC. It yields the protein CASGTLAKNIQYF.